A single TCR beta chain is shown here with its context. The antigen is unknown. This CDR3 contains 12 residues. CD45RO-CCR7+CD27+CD95- was the phenotype of naive CD8+ T cells. These data belong to a study of CXCR3-negative and CXCR3-positive naive CD8 T cells. Study-wide findings and caveats: Memory CD8+ cells had much lower diversity, and both naive subsets had comparably high diversity. In CXCR3-positive naive cells, the TRB CDR3s were more hydrophobic than in CXCR3-negative naive cells.

Libraries were UMI-labeled 5' RACE TRB cDNA. TCRdb reprocessed the 5' RACE reads, keeping one entry per CDR3 protein, no DNA. The sample table sets out 5,300 or so distinct CDR3 sequences. The source material was naive CXCR3+ CD8+ T cells from blood. Specified subset: CD45RO-CCR7+CD27+CD95- naive CD8+ T cells expressing CXCR3 (TNR3+). The chain links TRBV12-3 or TRBV12-4 to TRBJ2-7; TCRdb proposes TRBD2, but this gene call is untestable without DNA. This TCR was recovered from a human donor in good health. Some clones in this sample may be carry-over from other donors' samples. The CDR3 is CASSFGWDEQYF.